This T cell receptor (beta chain) was retrieved from a study of CD4 T cells in relation to SARS-CoV-2 and coronaviruses. Study information: TCR beta CDR3s were sequenced after approximately ten-day antigen culture of PBMCs. No peptide or an HIV-1 Nef peptide pool served as negative control.

Sequencing used immunoSEQ multiplex PCR; TCRdb keeps in-frame clones, though not all of them. The sample has some 29,000 clones, around three quarters seen once. This clone was detected only a few times. Its target is not known. Before the COVID-19 pandemic, during about 2010-2018, CD4+ T cells were taken from unexposed donors. After less than 11 days of culture, CD4+ T cells were isolated. Cultures received half-medium IL-2 refreshes on days 3 and 7. The clonotype was recovered from a human donor in good health. Sequenced input: CD4+ T cells from PBMCs, cultured in vitro.

CDR3 nucleotides: TGCGCCAGCAGCCAAGGACTAGCACTGAGCTCCTACGAGCAGTACTTC. It specifies CASSQGLALSSYEQYF. V usage is TRBV4-3 and J usage is TRBJ2-7; 7 bases map to TRBD2. The CDR3 spans 16 residues. Germline CDR1 and CDR2: LGHNA and YSLEER. J was trimmed by 0 bases and V by 1 base; bases with no gene match: 6.